These 28 T cell receptor beta chains were all obtained from the same sample, sequenced in a study of blood T cells in healthy people across ages. Primers used in a second PCR of roughly 6 to 12 cycles were a sample-barcoded 5' primer and a J-beta primer mix. From the 5' RACE reads, TCRdb called clonotypes with MiXCR, one entry per CDR3 protein. The table has 600,000 to 800,000 distinct CDR3 sequences, approximately 21% seen once. The source material was blood. All receptors derive from a man aged 65-85 years in good health.

This clonotype has a handful of counts. In nucleotides, the CDR3 is TGTGCCAGCAGTCCCGGACTAGCGGGAGAGACAGATACGCAGTATTTT. Translating it yields CASSPGLAGETDTQYF. The V and J genes are TRBV12-3 or TRBV12-4 and TRBJ2-3; TRBD2 aligns across 13 bases. V lost 5 bases and J lost 3; bases outside the gene matches: 5. This CDR3 has 16 residues.

The chain couples TRBV20-1 to TRBJ2-7; 8 bases are a match to TRBD1. The CDR3 runs 13 residues. The V gene end was trimmed by 3 bases and the J gene end by 6 bases; junction bases not matched to a gene: 7. Per the germline V gene, CDR1 is DFQATT and CDR2 is SNEGSKA (reference sequence). CDR3 sequence: CSASVNRGFEQYF. CDR3 sequence (DNA): TGCAGTGCTAGTGTCAACAGGGGGTTCGAGCAGTACTTC.

This clonotype was observed a handful of times. The chain recombines TRBV7-9 with TRBJ2-2; D gene unclear. Trimming pared 5 bases from V and 5 bases from J, leaving 12 bases between. The length of the CDR3 is 14 residues. CDR1 is SEHNR and CDR2 is FQNEAQ in the germline V gene (reference sequence). The DNA for the CDR3 is TGTGCCAGCAGCCCATACCCCGGGACCGGGGAGCTGTTTTTT. It translates to CASSPYPGTGELFF. Complete variable domain (other parts from reference TRBV7-9 and TRBJ2-2): DTGVSQNPRHKITKRGQNVTFRCDPISEHNRLYWYRQTLGQGPEFLTYFQNEAQLEKSRLLSDRFSAERPKGSFSTLEIQRTEQGDSAMYLCASSPYPGTGELFFGEGSRLTVL.

This clonotype was found a few times. The conserved closing phenylalanine or tryptophan is absent in this CDR3, likely reflecting a read error. This chain joins TRBV7-2 and TRBJ1-4, with a weak D call TRBD1 (5 bases). Germline V gene lookup returns CDR1 SGHTA and CDR2 FQGNSA. There are 15 residues in the CDR3. V gave up 3 bases and J gave up 0 bases, with 8 bases separating them. The CDR3 protein is CASSLDISTNEKLFS. Here the CDR3 DNA reads TGTGCCAGCAGCTTGGACATATCAACTAATGAAAAACTGTTTTCT.

This chain links TRBV9 with TRBJ2-3, with D maybe TRBD1 (6 bases). This CDR3 region has 13 residues. Germline values: CDR1 SGDLS, CDR2 YYNGEE. Trimming stripped 0 bases from V and 7 bases from J, with 9 bases between. The CDR3 nucleotides read TGTGCCAGCAGCGTAGGAGGGGGAAATACGCAGTATTTT. Translated: CASSVGGGNTQYF.

The chain carries TRBV5-1 and TRBJ2-1; 12 bases agree with TRBD2. The ends lost 3 bases at V and 8 bases at J; junction bases unmatched: 6. The CDR3 spans 15 residues. Germline CDR1 and CDR2: SGHRS and YFSETQ. CDR3 nucleotide sequence: TGCGCCAGCAGCTACCGACTAGCGGGAGCTGATGAGCAGTTCTTC. Translated: CASSYRLAGADEQFF.

Only a few counts were recorded for this clonotype. The V call is TRBV7-9, the J call TRBJ2-1; D remains unclear. This CDR3 spans 14 amino acids. V gave up 6 bases and J gave up 3 bases, with 12 bases separating them. From germline, CDR1 is SEHNR and CDR2 FQNEAQ (reference sequence). CDR3 in DNA: TGTGCCAGCAGGACGGACCGACGCTACAATGAGCAGTTCTTC. This translates into CASRTDRRYNEQFF.

The genes are TRBV28 and TRBJ2-7; 7 nucleotides agree with TRBD2. CDR3 length equals 15 residues. V shed 2 bases and J 5 bases; nucleotides not matched to a gene: 9. CDR1 and CDR2 (germline): MDHEN, SYDVKM. The CDR3 here is CASSLGRVFSHEQYF. Written as DNA, the CDR3 is TGTGCCAGCAGTTTAGGGAGGGTATTCAGCCACGAGCAGTACTTC.

This clonotype has a handful of counts. The chain couples TRBV28 to TRBJ2-5; D assignment may be TRBD1 or TRBD2 (5 bases each). There are 15 residues in the CDR3. Trimming shortened V by 6 bases and J by 5 bases, and 19 bases separated the two germline ends. In germline, CDR1 is MDHEN, CDR2 SYDVKM. CDR3 coding DNA: TGTGCCAGCAGCCGCCGGGACCCAGGAAGGGAGACCCAGTACTTC. This gives the protein CASSRRDPGRETQYF.

This clonotype was found a few times. Just one base apart from a much larger clone, this may be a read error. The conserved closing phenylalanine or tryptophan is absent in this CDR3, likely reflecting a read error. The chain employs TRBV12-3 or TRBV12-4 and TRBJ2-3; D perhaps matches TRBD1 (5 bases). This CDR3 spans 14 amino acids. V was shortened by 6 bases and J by 2 bases, with 12 bases between the two germline ends. This CDR3 reads CASSPGRFTDTQYL. The DNA for the CDR3 is TGTGCCAGCAGCCCAGGGCGATTCACAGATACGCAGTATCTT.

The chain has TRBV6-5 and TRBJ2-7; 12 positions match TRBD2. CDR3 length: 17 amino acids. The V and J ends lost 1 base and 0 bases, in that order; junction bases with no gene match: 4. The germline V gene encodes CDR1 MNHEY and CDR2 SVGAGI. The CDR3 sequence: CASSYYTSGRNSYEQYF. CDR3 nucleotides: TGTGCCAGCAGTTACTACACTAGCGGGAGGAACTCCTACGAGCAGTACTTC.

On this clonotype itself: A read error is possible here, since a much larger clone lies one base away. The rearrangement links TRBV20-1 to TRBJ2-1; D possibly uses TRBD1 or TRBD2 (6 bases each). In germline, CDR1 is DFQATT, CDR2 SNEGSKA (reference sequence). CDR3 length: 15 residues. The DNA for the CDR3 is TGCAATGCTAGAGATAGGGACACCTGGAGGGGGGAGCAGTTCTTC. Its translation is CNARDRDTWRGEQFF.

The gene calls are TRBV29-1 and TRBJ2-7; D might be TRBD1 or TRBD2, each matching 5 bases. Trimming removed 3 bases from V and 4 bases from J, with 16 bases in between. The CDR3 is made up of 14 amino acids. Germline CDR1 SQVTM, CDR2 ANQGSEA. The CDR3 region is CSVEGETPGYEQYF. In DNA form, the CDR3 reads TGCAGCGTTGAGGGGGAGACACCGGGGTACGAGCAGTACTTC.

This clonotype was seen ten or more times. The chain recombines TRBV5-5 with TRBJ2-5; no firm D call. The J call may be faulty, since TRBJ2-1 better matches the DNA end. CDR3 size: 13 residues. Germline V CDR1 and CDR2: SGHKS, YYEKEE (reference sequence). The CDR3 DNA reads as TGTGCCAGCAGCTTGGGGCCCGTCGGAGAGCAGTTCTTC. This gives the protein CASSLGPVGEQFF.

This clonotype was seen only a few times. This rearrangement joins TRBV12-3 or TRBV12-4 to TRBJ1-6; possible D gene TRBD1, 5 bases. The CDR3 consists of 15 residues. Trimming left V 5 bases short and J 5 bases short, with 13 bases between. The CDR3 is CASSTGTLDNSPLHF. The CDR3 nucleotides read TGTGCCAGCAGTACGGGGACCCTAGATAATTCACCCCTCCACTTT.

The J gene is TRBJ2-1, the V gene TRBV7-2; 7 nucleotides line up with TRBD2. Germline lookup yields CDR1 SGHTA and CDR2 FQGNSA. The V gene end was trimmed by 4 bases and the J gene end by 2 bases; junction bases not matched to a gene: 8. The length of the CDR3 is 16 residues. The CDR3 protein is CASSSWGGAPYNEQFF. CDR3 bases: TGTGCCAGCAGCTCATGGGGGGGAGCGCCCTACAATGAGCAGTTCTTC.

This clonotype was found a few times. V and J are TRBV11-2 and TRBJ1-1; TRBD1 matches 7 bases. Germline V gene sequence: CDR1 SGHAT, CDR2 FQNNGV. CDR3 length: 14 residues. V trimming: 0 bases; J trimming: 5 bases; junction bases outside the gene matches: 3. This CDR3 is CASSLDPGGTEAFF. CDR3 DNA sequence: TGTGCCAGCAGCTTAGATCCAGGGGGAACTGAAGCTTTCTTT.

CDR3 sequence reads: CASSLVQARNTGELFF. The CDR3 nucleotides are TGCGCCAGCAGCTTGGTGCAAGCCCGGAACACCGGGGAGCTGTTTTTT. The V call is TRBV5-1, the J call TRBJ2-2; D unclear. The germline V gene encodes CDR1 SGHRS and CDR2 YFSETQ. The CDR3 is made up of 16 amino acids. Trimming removed 0 bases at V and 1 base at J, with 10 bases between.

The V and J genes are TRBV19 and TRBJ2-5; 8 bases are a match to TRBD2. The J call may be wrong; the DNA end is better matched by TRBJ2-1. This CDR3 is 15 amino acids long. CDR1 and CDR2 from the germline V gene are LNHDA and SQIVND (reference sequence). CDR3 bases: TGTGCCAGTAGTATGGGACTAGGAAGTGGCAATGAGCAGTTCTTC. Its translation: CASSMGLGSGNEQFF.

The V gene is TRBV7-2, the J gene TRBJ2-7, with 8 bases aligning to TRBD2. The CDR3 has 16 amino acids. The germline V gene has CDR1 SGHTA and CDR2 FQGNSA. V was clipped by 3 bases and J by 2 bases; unmatched bases: 9. The chain's CDR3 is CASSFSGPSGPYEQYF. The CDR3 DNA is TGTGCCAGCAGCTTCTCCGGGCCTAGCGGGCCCTACGAGCAGTACTTC.

Concerning this clonotype: A read error may produce the germline difference seen at one junction end. V usage is TRBV6-6 and J usage is TRBJ1-5; 7 nucleotides match TRBD1. CDR1 and CDR2 from the germline V gene are MNHNY and SVGAGI (reference sequence). The CDR3 spans 15 residues. CDR3 nucleotides: TGTGCCGGCAGTTCCCCAGGGACAGACAATCAGCCCCAGCATTTT. This sequence encodes CAGSSPGTDNQPQHF.

This clonotype has a handful of counts. The V call is TRBV27, the J call TRBJ2-1, with 10 positions matching TRBD2. In germline, CDR1 is MNHEY, CDR2 SMNVEV (reference sequence). This CDR3 spans 18 amino acids. V lost 0 bases and J lost 7; bases outside the gene matches: 12. The CDR3 here is CASSLSRSGRANLNEQFF. The CDR3 bases are TGTGCCAGCAGTTTATCAAGAAGCGGGAGGGCCAATTTAAATGAGCAGTTCTTC.

In this sample, this clonotype turned up once. The CDR3 here is CASSDLGTGKYNEQFF. CDR3 DNA sequence: TGTGCCAGCAGTGACCTAGGGACAGGGAAATACAATGAGCAGTTCTTC. The chain uses TRBV25-1 and TRBJ2-1; 9 nucleotides align to TRBD1. Germline V lookup: CDR1 MGHDK, CDR2 SYGVNS. This CDR3 comprises 16 residues. The V and J ends lost 3 bases and 4 bases, in that order; junction bases with no gene match: 7.

In this sample, this clonotype turned up a few times. The V gene is TRBV12-3 or TRBV12-4, the J gene TRBJ2-7; 8 nucleotides line up with TRBD1. V was pared by 5 bases and J by 3 bases, with 12 bases of the junction left unmatched. CDR3 length: 16 residues. DNA of the CDR3: TGTGCCAGCAGTCCGTGGTTACAGGGGGACAGCTACGAGCAGTACTTC. It encodes CASSPWLQGDSYEQYF.

This clonotype was observed a few times. The V gene is TRBV5-1, the J gene TRBJ2-3, with D possibly matching TRBD2 (5 bases). Per germline, CDR1 SGHRS and CDR2 YFSETQ. CDR3 size: 14 residues. V shed 0 bases and J shed 7 bases, with 12 bases lying between them. CDR3 region: CASSLGAPGNTQYF. CDR3 DNA: TGCGCCAGCAGCTTGGGGGCCCCGGGGAATACGCAGTATTTT.

This clonotype has a handful of counts. The V gene is TRBV20-1, the J gene TRBJ1-6; 9 bases are shared with TRBD1. Germline assignment: CDR1 DFQATT and CDR2 SNEGSKA (reference sequence). The V gene end was trimmed by 6 bases and the J gene end by 0 bases; junction bases not matched to a gene: 6. CDR3 length: 16 amino acids. The CDR3 region is CSAPPTGGSYNSPLHF. The DNA for the CDR3 is TGCAGTGCCCCCCCGACAGGGGGCTCCTATAATTCACCCCTCCACTTT.

This chain uses TRBV5-1 with TRBJ2-7, with 7 bases identical to TRBD1. V shed 2 bases, J shed 5 bases, and the junction held 7 bases outside the gene matches. The CDR3 covers 14 residues. CDR1 SGHRS and CDR2 YFSETQ come from the germline V gene. The CDR3 loop reads CASSFGQEGNEQYF. The CDR3, as DNA: TGCGCCAGCAGCTTCGGACAGGAAGGCAACGAGCAGTACTTC.

A few counts support this clonotype. The chain uses TRBV28 and TRBJ1-2; possibly TRBD1 for D (6 bases). The CDR3 has 13 residues. Trimming removed 6 bases from V and 12 bases from J, with 20 bases in between. CDR1 is MDHEN, CDR2 SYDVKM, per germline. CDR3 sequence reads: CASRDPGHRPHTF. The CDR3 DNA is TGTGCCAGCAGGGACCCGGGACATCGGCCTCACACCTTC.